These 9 T cell receptor beta chains were all obtained from the same sample, sequenced in a study of neurological immune-mediated disorders (dated by TCRdb to between 2019 and 2020). The intended sense of this specimen's time point label: longitudinal time-point 1 (baseline). Preparation of the library involved 5' RACE. This sample was sequenced with an Illumina HiSeq 2500. TCRdb reanalyzed the raw reads on its own, using fastp at Q25 for trimming and MiXCR for clone calling, and kept in-frame beta chains. One record per CDR3 amino acid sequence lists the most common genes and DNA. The sample table holds tens of thousands of distinct CDR3 sequences, of which more than 8% were seen once. Together, the top ten hold under 2% of the sample. Specimen: PBMCs. The receptors derive from a woman in her 40s in good health.

This clonotype was counted many times. J is TRBJ1-1 and V is TRBV6-1; D remains ambiguous. The germline CDR1 and CDR2 sequences are MNHNS and SASEGT. This CDR3 region has 14 residues. Trimming took off 1 base at V and 0 bases at J, with 6 bases between the two ends. CDR3 nucleotides: TGTGCCAGCAGTGAAGGCCCGATGAACACTGAAGCTTTCTTT. Translated: CASSEGPMNTEAFF.

This clonotype appeared many times. The V gene is TRBV20-1, the J gene TRBJ2-3; the match to TRBD1 covers 11 bases. This CDR3 is 14 amino acids long. The germline gives CDR1 DFQATT, CDR2 SNEGSKA (reference sequence). The ends lost 4 bases at V and 4 bases at J; junction bases unmatched: 4. CDR3 sequence reads: CSATGDRGSDTQYF. CDR3 nucleotide sequence: TGCAGTGCTACCGGGGACAGGGGGTCAGATACGCAGTATTTT.

This clonotype was recorded at least ten times. The gene calls are TRBV4-1 and TRBJ2-1; no clear D. Trimming took 3 bases from V and 2 from J, leaving 8 bases between them. Germline assignment: CDR1 MGHRA and CDR2 YSYEKL. The CDR3 is 14 residues long. Written as DNA, the CDR3 is TGCGCCAGCAGCCAGACGGATACCTACAATGAGCAGTTCTTC. This sequence encodes CASSQTDTYNEQFF.

This clonotype showed up just a few times. V usage is TRBV12-3 or TRBV12-4 and J usage is TRBJ2-5; a weak D match, TRBD2 (6 bases). The CDR3 consists of 13 residues. The V end was cut by 7 bases, the J end by 2 bases, with 11 bases between. CDR3 in amino acids: CASTPGSQETQYF. The CDR3 DNA is TGTGCCAGCACCCCCGGGAGTCAAGAGACCCAGTACTTC.

The CDR3 nucleotides are TGTGCCAGCAGCTTTTGGGACAGAAAAAACATTCAGTACTTC. This gives the protein CASSFWDRKNIQYF. The rearrangement uses TRBV7-8 and TRBJ2-4; 7 bases agree with TRBD1. The CDR3 totals 14 residues. The germline CDR1 and CDR2 sequences are SGHVS and FQNEAQ. V lost 3 bases and J lost 4; bases outside the gene matches: 3.

This clonotype was found many times. The rearrangement joins TRBV9 to TRBJ2-7, with 7 nucleotides matching TRBD2. The ends lost 3 bases at V and 1 base at J; junction bases unmatched: 19. The CDR3 has 19 amino acids. Germline-derived CDR1 and CDR2 are SGDLS and YYNGEE. In DNA form, the CDR3 reads TGTGCCAGCAGCGGGGACCCCCTAGACCCTAGCGGTACTTCCTACGAGCAGTACTTC. Translated, it gives CASSGDPLDPSGTSYEQYF.

This clonotype has at least ten counts. The rearrangement links TRBV29-1 to TRBJ2-7, with 8 bases aligning to TRBD1. The CDR3 spans 12 residues. The V segment lost 4 bases and the J segment 6 bases; nucleotides outside the gene matches: 5. CDR1 and CDR2 from the germline V gene are SQVTM and ANQGSEA. This CDR3 is CSVVSGGGEQYF. The CDR3 DNA is TGCAGCGTTGTCTCAGGGGGCGGCGAGCAGTACTTC.

This clonotype was recorded at least ten times. The chain recombines TRBV5-1 with TRBJ2-7, with D possibly matching TRBD1 (6 bases). Germline CDR1 and CDR2: SGHRS and YFSETQ. CDR3 length: 14 amino acids. The V gene lost 3 bases and the J gene lost 2 bases, with 12 bases spanning the gap. CDR3 amino acids: CASSWTRDTYEQYF. CDR3 nucleotide sequence: TGCGCCAGCAGCTGGACCAGGGACACCTACGAGCAGTACTTC.

This clonotype has at least ten counts. The chain couples TRBV7-2 to TRBJ1-5; no reliable D call. The CDR3 is 15 amino acids. Looked up from germline, CDR1 is SGHTA and CDR2 is FQGNSA. Trimming left V 5 bases short and J 2 bases short, with 13 bases between. CDR3 bases: TGTGCCAGCAGCCTCTCTTGGTCGGGCAATCAGCCCCAGCATTTT. Amino acid sequence: CASSLSWSGNQPQHF.